This TCR beta chain appears in the sequencing data of a study of blood T cell repertoires in COVID-19. Looking at the study overall: Both acute and convalescent COVID-19 samples were obtained from the United States, Italy and Spain.

Germline trimming cut 7 bases from V and 8 bases from J; bases unmatched to any gene: 19. Germline values: CDR1 LGHNT, CDR2 FRNRAP. The CDR3 extends over 16 amino acids. This clone was observed a few times. The method was immunoSEQ multiplex PCR; TCRdb's version includes in-frame clones alone and lacks a portion of them. The profile shows some 150,000 clones, roughly 90% of them singletons. The chain recombines TRBV12-5 with TRBJ1-2, with 7 bases aligning to TRBD1. The receptor comes from a woman in her forties or fifties with acute or convalescent COVID-19. The sample consisted of peripheral blood. The CDR3 nucleotides read TGTGCTAGTGTTAGGGACAGTTCTTACCCCCCGGGCGGCTACACCTTC. The encoded protein is CASVRDSSYPPGGYTF.